The 6 T cell receptor beta chains reported below all come from one sample, sequenced in a study of memory CD8 T cells in hepatitis C reinfection. Assay: immunoSEQ multiplex PCR; the TCRdb copy retains only in-frame clones and omits some. The sample has about 47,000 clones; around 89% are singletons. Time point reported: peak reinfection, 3 to 8 weeks after reinfection detection. No in vitro expansion preceded TCR sequencing of the sorted cells. The specimen sequenced was naive CD8+ T cells sorted from blood. Source of these receptors: a man younger than 35 with hepatitis C virus infection.

This rearrangement joins TRBV7-6 to TRBJ2-5; 9 bases are shared with TRBD1. The CDR3 sequence is 16 residues long. V dropped 1 base and J dropped 4; count of bases not matched to a gene: 7. Germline values: CDR1 SGHVS, CDR2 FNYEAQ. In DNA, the CDR3 is TGTGCCAGCAGCTTAGGGCCCGGACAGGGGACAGAGACCCAGTACTTC. This codes for CASSLGPGQGTETQYF.

This chain joins TRBV27 and TRBJ2-7; the match to TRBD1 covers 7 bases. Germline CDR1 reads MNHEY; CDR2 reads SMNVEV (reference sequence). The CDR3 is 13 residues long. V lost 5 bases and J lost 2; bases outside the gene matches: 3. The CDR3 DNA reads TGTGCCAGCAGTCCAGGGACAGCCTACGAGCAGTACTTC. Protein product: CASSPGTAYEQYF.

V and J are TRBV19 and TRBJ2-3; D unresolved. V shed 2 bases and J shed 2 bases, with 11 bases lying between them. Germline CDR1 reads LNHDA; CDR2 reads SQIVND (reference sequence). This CDR3 is 15 amino acids long. The CDR3, as DNA: TGTGCCAGTAGTATAATTCTCGCGGCCACAGATACGCAGTATTTT. It specifies CASSIILAATDTQYF. Supplemented by reference TRBV19 and TRBJ2-3, the full variable domain reads DGGITQSPKYLFRKEGQNVTLSCEQNLNHDAMYWYRQDPGQGLRLIYYSQIVNDFQKGDIAEGYSVSREKKESFPLTVTSAQKNPTAFYLCASSIILAATDTQYFGPGTRLTVL.

In this sample, this clone turned up once. Distinct nucleotide sequences in the sample also encode this CDR3. This chain uses TRBV29-1 with TRBJ2-3, with 7 bases lining up with TRBD2. V trimming: 8 bases; J trimming: 0 bases; junction bases outside the gene matches: 14. CDR1 is SQVTM, CDR2 ANQGSEA, per germline. This CDR3 contains 16 residues. The CDR3 DNA sequence: TGCAGCCCCCCCCGCCTCGGGGGGACTAGCACAGATACGCAGTATTTT. Protein: CSPPRLGGTSTDTQYF.

The chain is built from TRBV27 and TRBJ2-1; 10 bases agree with TRBD2. CDR1 and CDR2 from the germline V gene are MNHEY and SMNVEV (reference sequence). This CDR3 spans 18 amino acids. V dropped 5 bases and J dropped 0; count of bases not matched to a gene: 10. CDR3 sequence (DNA): TGTGCCAGCAGTGAAGGACTAGCGGTCCCAACCTCCTACAATGAGCAGTTCTTC. It yields the protein CASSEGLAVPTSYNEQFF.

In the case of this clone: The junction differs from germline at one of its ends, possibly a read error. The V call is TRBV13, the J call TRBJ2-7, with D maybe TRBD2 (6 bases). This CDR3 is built from 14 residues. The germline V gene encodes CDR1 PRHDT and CDR2 FYEKMQ (reference sequence). For the CDR3, the DNA is TGTGCCAGCAGCACGGCGGGGCTCTCCTACGGGCAGTACTTC. It encodes CASSTAGLSYGQYF.